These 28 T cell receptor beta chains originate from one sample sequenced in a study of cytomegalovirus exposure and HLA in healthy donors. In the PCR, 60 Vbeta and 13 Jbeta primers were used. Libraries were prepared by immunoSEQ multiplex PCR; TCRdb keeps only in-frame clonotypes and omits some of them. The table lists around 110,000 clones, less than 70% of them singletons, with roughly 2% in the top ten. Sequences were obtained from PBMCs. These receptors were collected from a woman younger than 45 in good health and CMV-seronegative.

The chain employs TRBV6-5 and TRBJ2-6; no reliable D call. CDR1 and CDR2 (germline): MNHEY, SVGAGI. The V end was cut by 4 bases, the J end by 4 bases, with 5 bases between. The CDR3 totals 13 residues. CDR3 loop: CASSSGGANVLTF. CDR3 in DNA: TGTGCCAGCAGTTCCGGGGGGGCCAACGTCCTGACTTTC.

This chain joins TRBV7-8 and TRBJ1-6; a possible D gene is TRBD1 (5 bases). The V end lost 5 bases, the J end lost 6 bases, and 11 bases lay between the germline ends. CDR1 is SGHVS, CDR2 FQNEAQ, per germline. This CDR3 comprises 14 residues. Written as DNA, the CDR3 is TGTGCCAGCAGCCCTCAGGGAGGTAATTCACCCCTCCACTTT. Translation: CASSPQGGNSPLHF.

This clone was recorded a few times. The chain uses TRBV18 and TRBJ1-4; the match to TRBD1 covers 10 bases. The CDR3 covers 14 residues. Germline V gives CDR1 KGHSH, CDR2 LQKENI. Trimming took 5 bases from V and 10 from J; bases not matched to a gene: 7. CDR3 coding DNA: TGTGCCAGCTCATCGGACAGGGGGTGGGCAAAACTGTTTTTT. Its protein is CASSSDRGWAKLFF.

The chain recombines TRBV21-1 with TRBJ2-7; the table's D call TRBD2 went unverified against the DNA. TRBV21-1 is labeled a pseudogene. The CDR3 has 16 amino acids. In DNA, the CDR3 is TGTGCCAGCAGAGAAAGGAGAGGGAGGTGCCCCTACGAGCAGTACTTC. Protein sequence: CASRERRGRCPYEQYF.

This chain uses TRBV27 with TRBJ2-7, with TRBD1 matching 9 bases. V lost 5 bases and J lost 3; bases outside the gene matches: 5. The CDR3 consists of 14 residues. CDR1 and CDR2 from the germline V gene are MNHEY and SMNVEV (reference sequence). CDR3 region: CASSLQGALYEQYF. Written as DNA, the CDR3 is TGTGCCAGCAGTCTACAGGGGGCGCTCTACGAGCAGTACTTC.

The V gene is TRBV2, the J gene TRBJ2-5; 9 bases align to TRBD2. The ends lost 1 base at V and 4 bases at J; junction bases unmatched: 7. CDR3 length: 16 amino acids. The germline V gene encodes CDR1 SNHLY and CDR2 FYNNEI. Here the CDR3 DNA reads TGTGCCAGCAGTGAAGTTCTAGCGGGGTTTGGAGAGACCCAGTACTTC. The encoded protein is CASSEVLAGFGETQYF.

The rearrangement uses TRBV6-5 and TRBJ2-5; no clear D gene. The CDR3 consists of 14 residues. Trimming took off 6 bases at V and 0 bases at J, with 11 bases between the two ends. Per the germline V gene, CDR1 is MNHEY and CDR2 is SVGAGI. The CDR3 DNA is TGTGCCAGCAGCCCTGAGCCCTACCAAGAGACCCAGTACTTC. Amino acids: CASSPEPYQETQYF.

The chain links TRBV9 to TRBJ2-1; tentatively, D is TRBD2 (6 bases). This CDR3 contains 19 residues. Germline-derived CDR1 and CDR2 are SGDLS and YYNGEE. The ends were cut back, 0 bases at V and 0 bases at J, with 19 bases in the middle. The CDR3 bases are TGTGCCAGCAGCGTAGTCTCTAGCGTTAGCCCGATCTCCTACAATGAGCAGTTCTTC. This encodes CASSVVSSVSPISYNEQFF.

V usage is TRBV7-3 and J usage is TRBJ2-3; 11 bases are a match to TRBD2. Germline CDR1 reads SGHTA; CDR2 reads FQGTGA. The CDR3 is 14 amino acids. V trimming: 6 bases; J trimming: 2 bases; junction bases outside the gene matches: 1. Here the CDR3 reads CASRTSGITDTQYF. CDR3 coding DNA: TGTGCCAGCAGGACTAGCGGGATCACAGATACGCAGTATTTT.

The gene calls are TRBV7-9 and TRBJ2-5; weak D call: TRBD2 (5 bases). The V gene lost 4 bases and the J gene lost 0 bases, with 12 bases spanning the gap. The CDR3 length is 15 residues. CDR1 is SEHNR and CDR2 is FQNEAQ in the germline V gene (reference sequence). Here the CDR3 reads CASSYSGANQETQYF. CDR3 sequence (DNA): TGTGCCAGCAGCTACAGCGGTGCAAACCAAGAGACCCAGTACTTC. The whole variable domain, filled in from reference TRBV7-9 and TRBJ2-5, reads DTGVSQNPRHKITKRGQNVTFRCDPISEHNRLYWYRQTLGQGPEFLTYFQNEAQLEKSRLLSDRFSAERPKGSFSTLEIQRTEQGDSAMYLCASSYSGANQETQYFGPGTRLLVL.

CDR3 amino acids: CASSLEVGGSTQYF. CDR3 bases: TGTGCCAGCAGCTTAGAAGTGGGGGGGAGTACGCAGTATTTT. V and J are TRBV7-2 and TRBJ2-3; 7 bases are a match to TRBD2. The CDR3 extends over 14 amino acids. Germline-derived CDR1 and CDR2 are SGHTA and FQGNSA. J was trimmed by 8 bases and V by 1 base; bases with no gene match: 6.

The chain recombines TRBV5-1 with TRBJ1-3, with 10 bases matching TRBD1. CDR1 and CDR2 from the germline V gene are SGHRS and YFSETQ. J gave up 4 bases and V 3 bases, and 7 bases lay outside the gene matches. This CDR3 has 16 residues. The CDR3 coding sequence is TGCGCCAGCAGCTCCGACGACAGGGGGCGAGGAAACACCATATATTTT. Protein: CASSSDDRGRGNTIYF.

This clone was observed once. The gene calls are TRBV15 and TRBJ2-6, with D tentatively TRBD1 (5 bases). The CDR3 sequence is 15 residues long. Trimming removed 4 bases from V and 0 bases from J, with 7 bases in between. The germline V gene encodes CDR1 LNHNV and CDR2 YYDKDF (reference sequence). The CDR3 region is CATSTGPSGANVLTF. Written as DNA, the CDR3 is TGTGCCACCAGCACAGGGCCCTCTGGGGCCAACGTCCTGACTTTC.

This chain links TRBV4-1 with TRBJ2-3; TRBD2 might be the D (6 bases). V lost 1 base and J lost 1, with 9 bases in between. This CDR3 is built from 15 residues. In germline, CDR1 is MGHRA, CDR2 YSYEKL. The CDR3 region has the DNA TGCGCCAGCAGCCAAGTTCCGGGGGGCACAGATACGCAGTATTTT. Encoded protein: CASSQVPGGTDTQYF.

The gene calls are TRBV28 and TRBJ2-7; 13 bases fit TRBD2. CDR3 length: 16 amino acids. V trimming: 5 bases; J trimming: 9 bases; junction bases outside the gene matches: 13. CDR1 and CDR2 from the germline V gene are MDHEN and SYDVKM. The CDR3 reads CASSGSWTSGSSGQYF. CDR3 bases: TGTGCCAGCAGTGGCTCCTGGACTAGCGGGAGTTCCGGGCAGTACTTC.

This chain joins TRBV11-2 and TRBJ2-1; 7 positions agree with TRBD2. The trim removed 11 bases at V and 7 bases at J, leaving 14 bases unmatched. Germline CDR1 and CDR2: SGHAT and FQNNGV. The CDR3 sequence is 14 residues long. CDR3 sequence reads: CAGAGYSGSNEQFF. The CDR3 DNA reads TGTGCCGGCGCGGGGTATAGCGGGTCTAATGAGCAGTTCTTC.

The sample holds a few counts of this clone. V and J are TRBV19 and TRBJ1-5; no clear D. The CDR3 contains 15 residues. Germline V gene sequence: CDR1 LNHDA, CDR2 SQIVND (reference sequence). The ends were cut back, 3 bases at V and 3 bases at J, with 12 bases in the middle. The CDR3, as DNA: TGTGCCAGTAGTATTTCAGCGATAATCAATCAGCCCCAGCATTTT. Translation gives CASSISAIINQPQHF.

CDR3 loop: CASSPTRDSLNTEAFF. Here the CDR3 DNA reads TGTGCCAGCTCGCCCACCCGGGACAGCTTGAACACTGAAGCTTTCTTT. This chain connects TRBV18 to TRBJ1-1, with 7 bases matching TRBD1. CDR1 and CDR2 from the germline V gene are KGHSH and LQKENI. V lost 6 bases and J lost 0; bases outside the gene matches: 10. The CDR3 totals 16 residues.

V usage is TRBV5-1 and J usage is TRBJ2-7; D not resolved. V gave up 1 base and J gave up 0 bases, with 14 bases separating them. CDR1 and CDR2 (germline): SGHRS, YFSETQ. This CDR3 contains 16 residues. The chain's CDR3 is CASSLYRVDSSYEQYF. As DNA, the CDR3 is TGCGCCAGCAGCTTGTACCGGGTAGATAGCTCCTACGAGCAGTACTTC.

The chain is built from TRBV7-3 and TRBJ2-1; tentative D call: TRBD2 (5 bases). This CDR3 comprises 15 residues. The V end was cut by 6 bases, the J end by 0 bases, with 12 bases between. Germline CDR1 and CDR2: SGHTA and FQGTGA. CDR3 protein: CASSLEAVSYNEQFF. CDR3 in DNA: TGTGCCAGCAGTTTAGAAGCGGTCTCCTACAATGAGCAGTTCTTC.

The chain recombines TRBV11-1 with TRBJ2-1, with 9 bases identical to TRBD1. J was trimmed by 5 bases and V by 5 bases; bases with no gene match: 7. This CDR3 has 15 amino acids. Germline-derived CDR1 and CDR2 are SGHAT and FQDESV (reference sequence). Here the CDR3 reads CASSALGQGNNEQFF. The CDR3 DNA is TGTGCCAGCAGCGCTCTGGGACAGGGCAACAATGAGCAGTTCTTC.

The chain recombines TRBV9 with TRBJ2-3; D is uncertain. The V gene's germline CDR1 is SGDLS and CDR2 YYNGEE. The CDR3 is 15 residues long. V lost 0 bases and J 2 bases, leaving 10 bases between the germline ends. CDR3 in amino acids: CASSVGMGYTDTQYF. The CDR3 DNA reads TGTGCCAGCAGCGTAGGGATGGGCTACACAGATACGCAGTATTTT.

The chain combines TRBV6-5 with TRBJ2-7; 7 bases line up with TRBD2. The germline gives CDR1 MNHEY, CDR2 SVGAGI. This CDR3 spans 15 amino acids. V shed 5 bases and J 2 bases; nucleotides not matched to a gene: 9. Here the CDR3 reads CASSRSFGLAYEQYF. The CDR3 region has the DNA TGTGCCAGCAGTAGATCCTTTGGACTAGCCTACGAGCAGTACTTC.

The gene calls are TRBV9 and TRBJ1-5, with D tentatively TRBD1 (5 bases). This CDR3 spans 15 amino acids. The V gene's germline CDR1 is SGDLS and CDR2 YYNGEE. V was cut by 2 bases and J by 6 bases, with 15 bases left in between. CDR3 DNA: TGTGCCAGCAGCGTGGATCAGGGACTTGGTCAGCCCCAGCATTTT. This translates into CASSVDQGLGQPQHF.

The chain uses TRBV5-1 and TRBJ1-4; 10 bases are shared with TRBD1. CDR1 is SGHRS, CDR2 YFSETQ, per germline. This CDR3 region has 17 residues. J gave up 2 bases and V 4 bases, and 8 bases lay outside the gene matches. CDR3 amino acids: CASSGGQGKSTNEKLFF. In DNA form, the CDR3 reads TGCGCCAGCAGCGGGGGACAGGGGAAAAGTACTAATGAAAAACTGTTTTTT. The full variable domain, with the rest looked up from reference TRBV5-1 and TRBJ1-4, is KAGVTQTPRYLIKTRGQQVTLSCSPISGHRSVSWYQQTPGQGLQFLFEYFSETQRNKGNFPGRFSGRQFSNSRSEMNVSTLELGDSALYLCASSGGQGKSTNEKLFFGSGTQLSVL.

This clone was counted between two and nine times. The CDR3 sequence: CASGGDRRNQPQHF. The CDR3 nucleotides read TGTGCCAGCGGGGGTGACAGGCGCAATCAGCCCCAGCATTTT. This sequence joins TRBV28 and TRBJ1-5; possibly TRBD1 for D (6 bases). CDR1 is MDHEN, CDR2 SYDVKM, per germline. The CDR3 contains 14 residues. Trimming removed 8 bases at V and 2 bases at J, with 13 bases between.

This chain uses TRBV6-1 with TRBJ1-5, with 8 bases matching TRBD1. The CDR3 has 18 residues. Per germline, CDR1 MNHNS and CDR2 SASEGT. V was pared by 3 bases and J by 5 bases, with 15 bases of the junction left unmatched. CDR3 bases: TGTGCCAGCAGTGAGTACAGGGGGTTCAAAACGGGGGATCAGCCCCAGCATTTT. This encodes CASSEYRGFKTGDQPQHF.

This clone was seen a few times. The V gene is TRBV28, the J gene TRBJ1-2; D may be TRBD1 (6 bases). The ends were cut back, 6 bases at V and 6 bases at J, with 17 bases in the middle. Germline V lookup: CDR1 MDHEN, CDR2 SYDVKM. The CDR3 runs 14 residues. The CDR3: CASRPRRGADGYTF. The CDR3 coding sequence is TGTGCCAGCAGGCCCCGACGGGGGGCGGATGGCTACACCTTC.